The sequence of this T cell receptor beta chain was determined in a study of T cell changes during pregnancy in multiple sclerosis (dated by TCRdb to between 2018 and 2021). Regarding the study in general: The study examined how the T cell repertoire changed over the course of pregnancy in women with multiple sclerosis.

V loses 8 bases, J loses 0 bases, and the germline ends lie 9 bases apart. CDR1 is given as SNHLY and CDR2 as FYNNEI, both from the germline V gene. The CDR3 numbers 13 residues from cysteine through phenylalanine. Only the CDR3 DNA is retained, 39 bases long and in frame from the first base. Comments on this clone: The antigen this receptor binds is unknown. Per-base quality was not reported, and no clone a single base away is much larger than it.

Library construction relied on the immunoSEQ multiplex PCR assay. Not all clones reach the TCRdb copy of this immuneACCESS table, which keeps in-frame sequences only. Checked studies attribute under half of the gap to unresolved V genes and leave the rest unexplained. The table for this sample lists some 80,000 clones; around 96% of them were counted only once. The ten biggest clones cover over 0.95% of the sample. The sequence was collected from a female donor with multiple sclerosis, enrolled in a pregnancy study. The source material was peripheral blood, sampled in the second trimester of pregnancy. The chain is made from TRBV2 and TRBJ2-3; 5 matching bases give a weak D call of TRBD1. The base sequence is TGTGCCAGCCTAGGGGAAAGCACAGATACGCAGTATTTT. Its translation reads: CASLGESTDTQYF.